Below, 32 T cell receptor beta chains from the same sample are listed, as sequenced in a study of T-cell memory formation after mild COVID-19. TCRdb re-called the 5' RACE reads with MiXCR, one entry per CDR3 protein. The sample lists 350,000 or so distinct CDR3 sequences, more than 20% occurring once. The sample was PBMCs or a T cell subset sorted from them (not recorded which). The receptor source for this set is a man aged 18 to 29 who had mild COVID-19 (a few samples of this study predate the infection). Cell type and time point are not known.

This clonotype was detected a few times. This chain joins TRBV3-1 and TRBJ2-2, with D unclear. Per the germline V gene, CDR1 is LGHDT and CDR2 is YNNKEL (reference sequence). V was clipped by 0 bases and J by 4 bases, with 12 bases between them. The length of the CDR3 is 16 residues. CDR3 in amino acids: CASSQEATPGTGELFF. The CDR3 nucleotides read TGTGCCAGCAGCCAAGAGGCGACCCCTGGCACCGGGGAGCTGTTTTTT.

V and J are TRBV19 and TRBJ2-7; 9 bases agree with TRBD1. Germline V CDR1 and CDR2: LNHDA, SQIVND (reference sequence). Losses at the gene ends were 6 bases for V and 4 bases for J; bases not matched to a gene: 7. The CDR3 runs 14 residues. The CDR3 region has the DNA TGTGCCAGTAGCACCGGGACAGGGACTTACGAGCAGTACTTC. Translation gives CASSTGTGTYEQYF. Together with reference TRBV19 and TRBJ2-7, the CDR3 gives the full variable domain: DGGITQSPKYLFRKEGQNVTLSCEQNLNHDAMYWYRQDPGQGLRLIYYSQIVNDFQKGDIAEGYSVSREKKESFPLTVTSAQKNPTAFYLCASSTGTGTYEQYFGPGTRLTVT.

The chain joins TRBV20-1 to TRBJ1-2; D gene uncertain. The V gene's germline CDR1 is DFQATT and CDR2 SNEGSKA (reference sequence). Deletions cut 3 bases from V and 6 bases from J, with 14 bases between. There are 13 residues in the CDR3. The CDR3 DNA reads as TGCAGTGCTAGTCTACACCTGGTCAATGGCTACACCTTC. Translating it yields CSASLHLVNGYTF.

The V and J genes are TRBV10-3 and TRBJ1-1; 8 bases align to TRBD1. Germline CDR1 is ENHRY and CDR2 is SYGVKD. The length of the CDR3 is 13 residues. Trimming cost V 9 bases and J 2 bases; bases outside gene matches: 5. CDR3 residues: CAISDRENTEAFF. The CDR3 DNA follows: TGTGCCATATCGGACAGGGAAAACACTGAAGCTTTCTTT.

This clonotype was counted between two and nine times. CDR3 bases: TGTGCCACCAGCAGAGGGGACGCCTTGAACTCCTACGAGCAGTACTTC. Translation: CATSRGDALNSYEQYF. The chain carries TRBV15 and TRBJ2-7; TRBD1 or TRBD2 may be the D gene (5 bases each). The length of the CDR3 is 16 residues. V was shortened by 1 base and J by 0 bases, with 13 bases between the two germline ends. Germline CDR1 reads LNHNV; CDR2 reads YYDKDF (reference sequence).

This clonotype was observed a handful of times. The rearrangement links TRBV7-3 to TRBJ2-5; maybe TRBD2 (6 bases). Germline CDR1 SGHTA, CDR2 FQGTGA. CDR3 length equals 15 residues. V dropped 5 bases and J dropped 0 bases, with 13 bases sitting between them. The CDR3, as DNA: TGTGCCAGCAGCCCCCGGGGCGGGAACCAAGAGACCCAGTACTTC. This encodes CASSPRGGNQETQYF.

J is TRBJ2-1 and V is TRBV6-5, with D perhaps TRBD2 (5 bases). There are 13 residues in the CDR3. In germline, CDR1 is MNHEY, CDR2 SVGAGI. The V end was cut by 0 bases, the J end by 9 bases, with 9 bases between. The CDR3 DNA sequence: TGTGCCAGCAGTTACTCAGGCGGGTTTGAGCAGTTCTTC. Protein sequence: CASSYSGGFEQFF.

V usage is TRBV18 and J usage is TRBJ2-5; TRBD1 aligns across 11 bases. The J segment lost 5 bases and the V segment lost 6 bases, leaving 8 bases of the junction unmatched. The germline V gene encodes CDR1 KGHSH and CDR2 LQKENI. The CDR3 runs 15 residues. CDR3 sequence reads: CASSEGQGARETQYF. Written as DNA, the CDR3 is TGTGCCAGCTCCGAAGGACAGGGGGCAAGGGAGACCCAGTACTTC. Using reference TRBV18 and TRBJ2-5 for the parts outside the CDR3, the full variable domain is NAGVMQNPRHLVRRRGQEARLRCSPMKGHSHVYWYRQLPEEGLKFMVYLQKENIIDESGMPKERFSAEFPKEGPSILRIQQVVRGDSAAYFCASSEGQGARETQYFGPGTRLLVL.

This clonotype was counted only a few times. V is TRBV7-9 and J is TRBJ1-1, with D possibly matching TRBD1 (6 bases). V was clipped by 3 bases and J by 0 bases, with 17 bases between them. The length of the CDR3 is 17 residues. In germline, CDR1 is SEHNR, CDR2 FQNEAQ (reference sequence). CDR3 protein: CASSFPKPGHLNTEAFF. Written as DNA, the CDR3 is TGTGCCAGCAGCTTCCCGAAACCGGGACACCTGAACACTGAAGCTTTCTTT.

This clonotype was seen many times. The chain joins TRBV27 to TRBJ1-1; D remains unclear. Germline lookup yields CDR1 MNHEY and CDR2 SMNVEV (reference sequence). V dropped 4 bases and J dropped 1 base, with 7 bases sitting between them. The CDR3 runs to 13 residues. This CDR3 reads CASSYLGNTEAFF. The CDR3 DNA reads TGTGCCAGCAGTTACCTGGGGAACACTGAAGCTTTCTTT.

The V call is TRBV5-1, the J call TRBJ2-1; 7 bases are shared with TRBD2. With 7 bases clipped from V and 9 bases from J, the junction kept 22 bases outside the gene matches. The CDR3 has 17 residues. Germline CDR1 reads SGHRS; CDR2 reads YFSETQ. CDR3 sequence (DNA): TGCGCCAGCCGCGAAGAACCGGAGACTAGCTGGGGCCGTGAGCAGTTCTTC. This encodes CASREEPETSWGREQFF.

This clonotype was detected only a few times. The V call is TRBV5-1, the J call TRBJ2-1; 7 bases are a match to TRBD2. The V gene end was trimmed by 4 bases and the J gene end by 2 bases; junction bases not matched to a gene: 6. Germline values: CDR1 SGHRS, CDR2 YFSETQ. The CDR3 has 15 amino acids. The CDR3 here is CASSATSATYNEQFF. In DNA form, the CDR3 reads TGCGCCAGCAGCGCTACTAGCGCCACCTACAATGAGCAGTTCTTC.

This chain connects TRBV7-9 to TRBJ2-2; D uncertain. V gave up 5 bases and J gave up 4 bases, with 8 bases separating them. Germline loops: CDR1 SEHNR, CDR2 FQNEAQ (reference sequence). The CDR3 covers 13 residues. The CDR3 sequence is CASSRALTGELFF. CDR3 sequence (DNA): TGTGCCAGCAGCCGCGCCCTCACCGGGGAGCTGTTTTTT.

This clonotype came up a few times. Here the CDR3 reads CSAETSGGAREQFF. As DNA, the CDR3 is TGCAGTGCTGAAACTAGCGGGGGGGCCCGGGAGCAGTTCTTC. The rearrangement links TRBV20-1 to TRBJ2-1, with TRBD2 matching 13 bases. After removal of 5 bases from V and 10 bases from J, the junction contained 8 bases not matched to a gene. CDR3 size: 14 residues. CDR1 and CDR2 from the germline V gene are DFQATT and SNEGSKA (reference sequence).

V gene TRBV6-2 or TRBV6-3 combines with J gene TRBJ2-5; TRBD1 is a possible D gene (6 bases). The V gene lost 2 bases and the J gene lost 0 bases, with 13 bases spanning the gap. CDR3 length equals 16 residues. Looked up from germline, CDR1 is MNHEY and CDR2 is SVGEGT. The CDR3 here is CASSYPPGEYQETQYF. The CDR3 nucleotides are TGTGCCAGCAGTTACCCACCAGGGGAATACCAAGAGACCCAGTACTTC.

The chain carries TRBV12-3 or TRBV12-4 and TRBJ2-3; D remains ambiguous. Between the trimmed V and J ends, which lost 5 bases and 6 bases, there was a span of 9 bases. The CDR3 is 12 amino acids. The CDR3: CASSQIGDTQYF. In DNA form, the CDR3 reads TGTGCCAGCAGTCAGATCGGGGATACGCAGTATTTT.

This clonotype occurred a few times. V usage is TRBV4-1 and J usage is TRBJ2-3, with D tentatively TRBD1 (6 bases). The V and J ends lost 3 bases and 2 bases respectively, with 18 bases between them. The CDR3 consists of 17 residues. The germline gives CDR1 MGHRA, CDR2 YSYEKL. The CDR3 protein is CASSHGDRPNTTDTQYF. The CDR3 DNA follows: TGCGCCAGCAGCCACGGCGACAGGCCGAATACCACAGATACGCAGTATTTT.

This clonotype was observed a handful of times. V is TRBV5-6 and J is TRBJ1-5; D is ambiguous. This CDR3 is 17 amino acids long. The germline V and J ends were trimmed by 4 bases and 2 bases, with 19 bases remaining between them. Looked up from germline, CDR1 is SGHDT and CDR2 is YYEEEE. CDR3 in DNA: TGTGCCAGCAGCGCTCAGTTATACCTGAGGGGCAATCAGCCCCAGCATTTT. This gives the protein CASSAQLYLRGNQPQHF.

The chain links TRBV20-1 to TRBJ1-2, with unresolved D. The CDR3 loop spans 10 amino acids. Germline-derived CDR1 and CDR2 are DFQATT and SNEGSKA (reference sequence). V dropped 3 bases and J dropped 6 bases, with 5 bases sitting between them. The DNA for the CDR3 is TGCAGTGCTAGTATTAATGGCTACACCTTC. This encodes CSASINGYTF.

The chain combines TRBV5-1 with TRBJ2-7; 15 bases fit TRBD2. CDR1 and CDR2 from the germline V gene are SGHRS and YFSETQ. The CDR3 sequence is 15 residues long. Unmatched junction bases numbered 6, after V lost 4 bases and J lost 7 bases. The CDR3 loop reads CASSPGLAGGREQYV. Written as DNA, the CDR3 is TGCGCCAGCAGCCCGGGACTAGCGGGGGGACGGGAGCAGTACGTC.

This clonotype was seen many times. The V call is TRBV20-1, the J call TRBJ1-2; no firm D call. This CDR3 spans 14 amino acids. CDR1 is DFQATT, CDR2 SNEGSKA, per germline (reference sequence). With 1 base removed from V and 8 bases from J, the gap between germline ends came to 17 bases. CDR3 sequence (DNA): TGCAGTGCTAGAGCCCCCAACGGGGAAGGCGGCTACACCTTC. This codes for CSARAPNGEGGYTF.

This clonotype was counted between two and nine times. This chain links TRBV5-1 with TRBJ1-1, with D maybe TRBD1 (5 bases). CDR1 is SGHRS and CDR2 is YFSETQ in the germline V gene. This CDR3 contains 14 residues. Deletions cut 3 bases from V and 5 bases from J, with 14 bases between. The CDR3 loop is CASSSGTTGTEAFF. The CDR3 nucleotides are TGCGCCAGCAGCTCAGGGACGACGGGGACTGAAGCTTTCTTT.

This clonotype was observed a few times. This chain connects TRBV18 to TRBJ2-3, with D maybe TRBD2 (5 bases). CDR3 length equals 14 residues. V dropped 3 bases and J dropped 2 bases, with 9 bases sitting between them. Germline CDR1 and CDR2: KGHSH and LQKENI. DNA for the CDR3: TGTGCCAGCTCACCGTCTAGCCCCACAGATACGCAGTATTTT. Its translation is CASSPSSPTDTQYF.

The genes are TRBV10-3 and TRBJ1-6, with D maybe TRBD1 (5 bases). Germline lookup yields CDR1 ENHRY and CDR2 SYGVKD. V lost 6 bases and J lost 4, with 13 bases in between. The CDR3 extends over 15 amino acids. As DNA, the CDR3 is TGTGCCATCAGAAATAGCCAGGGTTATAATTCACCCCTCCACTTT. Translated: CAIRNSQGYNSPLHF.

The chain is built from TRBV20-1 and TRBJ2-3; D remains unclear. This CDR3 is built from 15 residues. Deletions cut 2 bases from V and 1 base from J, with 13 bases between. The germline V gene encodes CDR1 DFQATT and CDR2 SNEGSKA (reference sequence). The CDR3 is CSARPPREGTDTQYF. DNA for the CDR3: TGCAGTGCTAGACCGCCCCGTGAAGGCACAGATACGCAGTATTTT.

This sequence joins TRBV6-5 and TRBJ2-1, with D possibly being TRBD1 or TRBD2 (6 bases each). V was trimmed by 2 bases and J by 8 bases, leaving 13 bases between them. The germline V gene encodes CDR1 MNHEY and CDR2 SVGAGI. The CDR3 extends over 14 amino acids. CDR3 protein: CASSYEAGEDEQFF. CDR3 in DNA: TGTGCCAGCAGTTACGAGGCAGGGGAGGATGAGCAGTTCTTC.

This clonotype came up a few times. The V gene is TRBV6-2 or TRBV6-3, the J gene TRBJ1-2; 7 positions agree with TRBD1. The CDR3 is made up of 15 amino acids. V shed 6 bases, J shed 6 bases, and the junction held 13 bases outside the gene matches. The germline CDR1 and CDR2 sequences are MNHEY and SVGEGT. The CDR3 spells CASSPPATGIDGYTF. As DNA, the CDR3 is TGTGCCAGCAGCCCCCCCGCGACAGGGATCGATGGCTACACCTTC.

The chain joins TRBV7-6 to TRBJ1-4; D unresolved. The CDR3 is 14 residues long. With 4 bases removed from V and 8 bases from J, the gap between germline ends came to 14 bases. Per the germline V gene, CDR1 is SGHVS and CDR2 is FNYEAQ. The CDR3 reads CASSSGRASEKLFF. CDR3 DNA: TGTGCCAGCAGCTCCGGGCGGGCGTCCGAAAAACTGTTTTTT.

This clonotype was observed a few times. The chain links TRBV12-3 or TRBV12-4 to TRBJ2-3; 7 bases align to TRBD2. The CDR3 loop spans 14 amino acids. V lost 1 base, J lost 6 bases, and 4 bases stayed unmatched. DNA of the CDR3: TGTGCCAGCAGTTTAGGGACTAGTTACGATACGCAGTATTTT. Protein: CASSLGTSYDTQYF.

The chain carries TRBV2 and TRBJ1-2; D unresolved. V lost 6 bases and J 6 bases, leaving 5 bases between the germline ends. The CDR3 loop spans 10 amino acids. Germline V gene data show CDR1 as SNHLY and CDR2 as FYNNEI. CDR3 sequence (DNA): TGTGCCAGCAGGCTAGATGGCTACACCTTC. As protein: CASRLDGYTF.

There are a few counts of this clonotype. This rearrangement joins TRBV18 to TRBJ2-1; TRBD2 aligns across 14 bases. Germline trimming cut 3 bases from V and 2 bases from J; bases unmatched to any gene: 6. This CDR3 is built from 18 residues. CDR1 KGHSH and CDR2 LQKENI come from the germline V gene. CDR3 sequence: CASSPGLAGEPAYNEQFF. CDR3 DNA: TGTGCCAGCTCACCGGGACTAGCGGGGGAGCCCGCCTACAATGAGCAGTTCTTC. Together with reference TRBV18 and TRBJ2-1, the CDR3 gives the full variable domain: NAGVMQNPRHLVRRRGQEARLRCSPMKGHSHVYWYRQLPEEGLKFMVYLQKENIIDESGMPKERFSAEFPKEGPSILRIQQVVRGDSAAYFCASSPGLAGEPAYNEQFFGPGTRLTVL.

This chain links TRBV20-1 with TRBJ2-7; the D is unclear. The CDR3 sequence is 10 residues long. V was trimmed by 3 bases and J by 0 bases, leaving 0 bases between them. In germline, CDR1 is DFQATT, CDR2 SNEGSKA (reference sequence). The CDR3 loop reads CSASSYEQYV. CDR3 coding DNA: TGCAGTGCTAGCTCCTACGAGCAGTACGTC.